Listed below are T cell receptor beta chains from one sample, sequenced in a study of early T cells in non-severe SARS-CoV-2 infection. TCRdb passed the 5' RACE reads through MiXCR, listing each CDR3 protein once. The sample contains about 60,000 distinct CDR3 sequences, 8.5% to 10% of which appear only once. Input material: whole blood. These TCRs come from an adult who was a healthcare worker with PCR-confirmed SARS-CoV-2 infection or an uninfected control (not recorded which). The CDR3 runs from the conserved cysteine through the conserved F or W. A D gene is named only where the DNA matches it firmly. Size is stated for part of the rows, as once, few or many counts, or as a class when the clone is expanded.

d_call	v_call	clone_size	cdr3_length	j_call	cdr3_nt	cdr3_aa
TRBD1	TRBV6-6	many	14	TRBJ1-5	TGTGCCAGCAGTTACTCAGGGGGCGGTCAGCCCCAGCATTTT	CASSYSGGGQPQHF
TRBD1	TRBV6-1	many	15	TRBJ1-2	TGTGCCAGCGAGCCGGGACAGGGGGCGAACTATGGCTACACCTTC	CASEPGQGANYGYTF
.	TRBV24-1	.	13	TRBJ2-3	TGTGCCACCAGTGATGGGCACACAGATACGCAGTATTTT	CATSDGHTDTQYF
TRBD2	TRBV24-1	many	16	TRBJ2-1	TGTGCCACCAGTGACCACGCGGGACTACCCTCTCTTGAGCAGTTCTTC	CATSDHAGLPSLEQFF
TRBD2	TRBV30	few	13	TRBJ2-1	TGTGCCTGGAGTTTGCGGGAGAACAATGAGCAGTTCTTC	CAWSLRENNEQFF
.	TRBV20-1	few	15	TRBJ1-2	TGCAGTGCTTCCGACAGGTCTAGGAGGAACTATGGCTACACCTTC	CSASDRSRRNYGYTF
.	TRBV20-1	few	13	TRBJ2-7	TGCAGTGCGTCAAAGACCAACACCTACGAGCAGTACTTC	CSASKTNTYEQYF
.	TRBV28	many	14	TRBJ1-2	TGTGCCAGCAGTTTCGCTCACGAATACTATGGCTACACCTTC	CASSFAHEYYGYTF
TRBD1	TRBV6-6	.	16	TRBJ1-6	TGTGCCACCAGGACAGGGGGGAGCTCCTATAATTCACCCCTCCACTTT	CATRTGGSSYNSPLHF
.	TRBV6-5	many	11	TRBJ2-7	TGTGCCAGCAGTCGCAGAGGCGAGCAGTACTTC	CASSRRGEQYF
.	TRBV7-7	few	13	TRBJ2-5	TGTGCCAGCAGCTTTTCTAGTTCAGAGACCCAGTACTTC	CASSFSSSETQYF
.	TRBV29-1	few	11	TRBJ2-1	TGCAGCGTTTCCCTATACAATGAGCAGTTCTTC	CSVSLYNEQFF
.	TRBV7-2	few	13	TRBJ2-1	TGTGCCAGCAGCTTAGATTGGTACAATGAGCAGTTCTTC	CASSLDWYNEQFF
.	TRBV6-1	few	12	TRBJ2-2	TGTGCCATCCACAGGGTCACCGGGGAGCTGTTTTTT	CAIHRVTGELFF
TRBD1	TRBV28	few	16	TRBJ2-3	TGTGCCAGCAGTTCTTTGGGACAGGGTCACACAGATACGCAGTATTTT	CASSSLGQGHTDTQYF
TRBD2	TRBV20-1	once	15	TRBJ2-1	TGCAGTGCCCCCGGGGATAGCGGGAGTAGGAATGAGCAGTTCTTC	CSAPGDSGSRNEQFF
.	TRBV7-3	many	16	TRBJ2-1	TGTGCCAGCAGCTTAACGCTTAAGGACCCATACAATGAGCAGTTCTTC	CASSLTLKDPYNEQFF
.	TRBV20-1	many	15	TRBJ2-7	TGCAGTGCCTCGAGCCAGGCCCGCCAATCCTACGAGCAGTACTTC	CSASSQARQSYEQYF
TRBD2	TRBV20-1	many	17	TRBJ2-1	TGCAGTGCTCCACGTCCGTCGCGGGAGGGCCCCTACAATGAGCAGTTCTTC	CSAPRPSREGPYNEQFF
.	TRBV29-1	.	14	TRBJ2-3	TGCAGCGGGAAGGACGGGACTAGCACAGATACGCAGTATTTT	CSGKDGTSTDTQYF
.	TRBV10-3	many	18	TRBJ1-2	TGTGCCATCCAGTCCGGGACCGGGACTCAGACATCAGACTATGGCTACACCTTC	CAIQSGTGTQTSDYGYTF
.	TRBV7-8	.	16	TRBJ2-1	TGTGCCAGCAGCTCCCCGTGGGGATCTACCTATAATGAGCAGTTCTTC	CASSSPWGSTYNEQFF
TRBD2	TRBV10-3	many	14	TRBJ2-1	TGTGCCATCAGGGCGGGACTAGCGGGGGACTCACCGTTCTTC	CAIRAGLAGDSPFF
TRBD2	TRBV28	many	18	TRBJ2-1	TGTGCCAGCAGTTTTCTGGGAAGCGGGAGGGCCTCCTACAATGAGCAGTTCTTC	CASSFLGSGRASYNEQFF
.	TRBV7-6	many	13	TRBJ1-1	TGTGCCAGCAGCTCGGACTCAAACACTGAAGCTTTCTTT	CASSSDSNTEAFF
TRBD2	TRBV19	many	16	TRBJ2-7	TGTGCCAGTAGTGCCTCGGAAGCGGGGAGGTCCTACGAGCAGTACTTC	CASSASEAGRSYEQYF
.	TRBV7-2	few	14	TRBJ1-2	TGTGCCAGCAGCTTAGCCCGGGAAAACTATGGCTACACCTTC	CASSLARENYGYTF
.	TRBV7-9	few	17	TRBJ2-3	TGTGCCAGCAGCTTAGCGAGTTATGGTTCCCTCACAGATACGCAGTATTTT	CASSLASYGSLTDTQYF
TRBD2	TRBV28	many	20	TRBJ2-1	TGTGCCAGCGCCCCCCCGCGCAGGGACACTACTAGCGGGAATAACAATGAGCAGTTCTTC	CASAPPRRDTTSGNNNEQFF
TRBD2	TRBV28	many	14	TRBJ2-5	TGTGCCAGCAGCGCGGGAGGCGGCCAGGAGACCCAGTACTTC	CASSAGGGQETQYF
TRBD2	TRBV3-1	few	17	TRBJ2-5	TGTGCCAGCAGCCAAGGTGCTAGCGGGAGTCTTGGGGAGACCCAGTACTTC	CASSQGASGSLGETQYF
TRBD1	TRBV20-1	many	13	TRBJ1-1	TGCAGTGCTAGAGATCTGCAGGGGGCTCGCGCTTTCTTT	CSARDLQGARAFF
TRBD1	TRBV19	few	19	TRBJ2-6	TGTGCCAGTAGTATCCTGAGGACAGGGGGCGCGTCGGGGGCCAACGTCCTGACTTTC	CASSILRTGGASGANVLTF
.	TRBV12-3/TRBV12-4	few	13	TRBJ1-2	TGTGCCAGCAGCCCGCCAGGGTACTATGGCTACACCTTC	CASSPPGYYGYTF
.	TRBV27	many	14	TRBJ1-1	TGTGCCAGCAGTTCCTGGGCCTCGAACACTGAAGCTTTCTTT	CASSSWASNTEAFF
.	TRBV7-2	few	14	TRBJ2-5	TGTGCCAGCAGCTTACTGGCAAGACAAGAGACCCAGTACTTC	CASSLLARQETQYF
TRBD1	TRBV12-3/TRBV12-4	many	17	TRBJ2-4	TGTGCCAGCAGCTTTACCGGGACAGGGGTGGCCAAAAACATTCAGTACTTC	CASSFTGTGVAKNIQYF